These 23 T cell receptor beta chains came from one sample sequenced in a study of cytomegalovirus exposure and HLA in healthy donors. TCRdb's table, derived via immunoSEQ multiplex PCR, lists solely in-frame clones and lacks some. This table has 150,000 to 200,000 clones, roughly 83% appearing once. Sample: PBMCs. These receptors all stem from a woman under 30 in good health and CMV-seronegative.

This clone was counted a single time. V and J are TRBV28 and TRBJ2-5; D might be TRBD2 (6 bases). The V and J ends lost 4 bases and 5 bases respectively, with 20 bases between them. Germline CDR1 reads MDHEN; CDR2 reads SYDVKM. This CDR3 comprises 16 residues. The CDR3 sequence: CASSSPAGIHDETQYF. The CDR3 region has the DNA TGTGCCAGCAGTTCACCGGCGGGGATCCACGATGAGACCCAGTACTTC.

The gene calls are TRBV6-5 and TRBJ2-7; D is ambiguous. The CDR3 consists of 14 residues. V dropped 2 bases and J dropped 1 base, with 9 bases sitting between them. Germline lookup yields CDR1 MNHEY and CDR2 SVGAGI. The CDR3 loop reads CASSYRTASYEQYF. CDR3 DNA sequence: TGTGCCAGCAGTTACCGAACAGCTTCCTACGAGCAGTACTTC.

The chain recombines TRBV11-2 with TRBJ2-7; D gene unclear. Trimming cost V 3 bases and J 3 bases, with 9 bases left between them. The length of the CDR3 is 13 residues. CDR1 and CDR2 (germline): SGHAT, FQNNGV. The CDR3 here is CASSFNRGYEQYF. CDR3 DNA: TGTGCCAGCAGCTTTAATCGCGGCTACGAGCAGTACTTC.

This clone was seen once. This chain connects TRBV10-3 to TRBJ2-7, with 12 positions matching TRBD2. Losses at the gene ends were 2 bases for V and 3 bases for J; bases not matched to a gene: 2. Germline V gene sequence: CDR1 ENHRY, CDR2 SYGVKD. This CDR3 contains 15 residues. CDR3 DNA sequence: TGTGCCATCAGTGAGGGGACTAGCGGGCTCTACGAGCAGTACTTC. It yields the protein CAISEGTSGLYEQYF.

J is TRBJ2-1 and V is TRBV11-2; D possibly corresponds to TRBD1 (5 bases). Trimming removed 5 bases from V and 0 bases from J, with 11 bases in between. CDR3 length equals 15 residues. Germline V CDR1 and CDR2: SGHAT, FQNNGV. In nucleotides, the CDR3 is TGTGCCAGCAGCAGTGACAGTTTCTCCTACAATGAGCAGTTCTTC. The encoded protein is CASSSDSFSYNEQFF.

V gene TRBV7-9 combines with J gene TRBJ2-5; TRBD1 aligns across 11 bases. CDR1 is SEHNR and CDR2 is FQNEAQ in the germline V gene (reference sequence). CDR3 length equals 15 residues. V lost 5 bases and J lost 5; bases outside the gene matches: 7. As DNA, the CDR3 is TGTGCCAGCAGCCCCTGGACAGGGGGCGTCGAGACCCAGTACTTC. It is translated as CASSPWTGGVETQYF.

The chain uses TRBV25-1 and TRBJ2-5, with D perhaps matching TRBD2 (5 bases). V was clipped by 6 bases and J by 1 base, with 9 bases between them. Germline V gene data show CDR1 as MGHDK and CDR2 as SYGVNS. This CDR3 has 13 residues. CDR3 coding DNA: TGTGCCAGCAGACGGGAAACCCAAGAGACCCAGTACTTC. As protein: CASRRETQETQYF.

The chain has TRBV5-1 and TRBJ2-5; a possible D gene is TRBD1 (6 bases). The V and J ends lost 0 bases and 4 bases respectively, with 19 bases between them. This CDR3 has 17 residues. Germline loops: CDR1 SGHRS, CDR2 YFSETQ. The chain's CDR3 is CASSLADFGRGAETQYF. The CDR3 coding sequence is TGCGCCAGCAGCTTGGCCGATTTTGGCAGGGGCGCAGAGACCCAGTACTTC.

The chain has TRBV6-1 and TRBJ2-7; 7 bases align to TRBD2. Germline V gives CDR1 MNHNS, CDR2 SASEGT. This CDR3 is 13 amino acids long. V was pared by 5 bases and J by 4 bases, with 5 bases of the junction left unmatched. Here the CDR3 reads CASSRLAGYEQYF. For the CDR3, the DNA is TGTGCCAGCAGTCGATTAGCGGGTTACGAGCAGTACTTC.

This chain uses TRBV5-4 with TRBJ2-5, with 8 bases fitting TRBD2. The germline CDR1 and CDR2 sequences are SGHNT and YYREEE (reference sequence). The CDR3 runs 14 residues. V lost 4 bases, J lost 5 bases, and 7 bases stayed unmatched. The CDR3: CASSLTGGRETQYF. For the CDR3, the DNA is TGTGCCAGCAGCCTAACGGGGGGGCGGGAGACCCAGTACTTC.

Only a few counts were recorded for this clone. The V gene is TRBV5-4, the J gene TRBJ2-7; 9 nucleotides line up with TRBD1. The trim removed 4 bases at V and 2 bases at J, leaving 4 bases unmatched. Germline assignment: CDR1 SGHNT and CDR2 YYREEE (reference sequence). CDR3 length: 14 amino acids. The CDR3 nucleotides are TGTGCCAGCAGCCCGACAGGGGGTACCTACGAGCAGTACTTC. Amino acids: CASSPTGGTYEQYF.

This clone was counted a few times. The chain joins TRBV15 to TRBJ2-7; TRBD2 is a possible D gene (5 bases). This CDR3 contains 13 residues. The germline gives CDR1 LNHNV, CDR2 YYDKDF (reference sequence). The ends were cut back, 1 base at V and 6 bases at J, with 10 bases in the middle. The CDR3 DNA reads TGTGCCACCAGCAGAGGGGGAGAACTCGAGCAGTACTTC. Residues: CATSRGGELEQYF.

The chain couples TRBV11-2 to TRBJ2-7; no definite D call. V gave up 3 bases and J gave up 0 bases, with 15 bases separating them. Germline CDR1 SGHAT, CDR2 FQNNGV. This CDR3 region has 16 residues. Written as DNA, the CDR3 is TGTGCCAGCAGCTTGGGCGCAGGCTTGAGCTCCTACGAGCAGTACTTC. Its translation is CASSLGAGLSSYEQYF.

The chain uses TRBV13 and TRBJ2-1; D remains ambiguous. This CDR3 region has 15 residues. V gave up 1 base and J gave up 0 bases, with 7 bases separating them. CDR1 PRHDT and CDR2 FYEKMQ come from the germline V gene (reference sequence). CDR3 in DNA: TGTGCCAGCAGCTTAGTCCGGAGCTCCTACAATGAGCAGTTCTTC. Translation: CASSLVRSSYNEQFF.

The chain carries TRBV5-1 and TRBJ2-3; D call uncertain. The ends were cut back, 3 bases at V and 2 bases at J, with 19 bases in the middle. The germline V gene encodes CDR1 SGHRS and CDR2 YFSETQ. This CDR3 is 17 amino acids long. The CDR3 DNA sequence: TGCGCCAGCAGCTCACTGTTCGCGCCGCGTAACACAGATACGCAGTATTTT. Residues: CASSSLFAPRNTDTQYF. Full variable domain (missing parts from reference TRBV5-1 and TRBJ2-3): KAGVTQTPRYLIKTRGQQVTLSCSPISGHRSVSWYQQTPGQGLQFLFEYFSETQRNKGNFPGRFSGRQFSNSRSEMNVSTLELGDSALYLCASSSLFAPRNTDTQYFGPGTRLTVL.

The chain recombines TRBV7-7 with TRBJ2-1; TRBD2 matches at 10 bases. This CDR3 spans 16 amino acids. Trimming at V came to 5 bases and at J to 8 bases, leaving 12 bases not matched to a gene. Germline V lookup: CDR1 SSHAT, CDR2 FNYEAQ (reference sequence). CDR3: CASSRDIAGGSDEQFF. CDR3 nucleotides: TGTGCCAGCAGCCGGGATATAGCGGGGGGATCCGATGAGCAGTTCTTC.

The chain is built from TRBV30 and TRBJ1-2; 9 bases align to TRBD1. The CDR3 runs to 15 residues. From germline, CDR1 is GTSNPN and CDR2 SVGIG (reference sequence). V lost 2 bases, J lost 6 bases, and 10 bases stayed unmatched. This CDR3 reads CAWSQDRGKKNGYTF. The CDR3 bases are TGTGCCTGGAGTCAGGACAGGGGAAAGAAAAATGGCTACACCTTC. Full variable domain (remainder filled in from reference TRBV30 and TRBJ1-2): SQTIHQWPATLVQPVGSPLSLECTVEGTSNPNLYWYRQAAGRGLQLLFYSVGIGQISSEVPQNLSASRPQDRQFILSSKKLLLSDSGFYLCAWSQDRGKKNGYTFGSGTRLTVV.

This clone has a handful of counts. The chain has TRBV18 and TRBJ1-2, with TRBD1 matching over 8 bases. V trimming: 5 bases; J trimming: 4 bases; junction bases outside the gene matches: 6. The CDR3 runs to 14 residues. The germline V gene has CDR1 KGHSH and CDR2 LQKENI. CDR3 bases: TGTGCCAGCTCAGGGACAGGCGCCAGCTATGGCTACACCTTC. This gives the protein CASSGTGASYGYTF. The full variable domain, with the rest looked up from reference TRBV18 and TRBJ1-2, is NAGVMQNPRHLVRRRGQEARLRCSPMKGHSHVYWYRQLPEEGLKFMVYLQKENIIDESGMPKERFSAEFPKEGPSILRIQQVVRGDSAAYFCASSGTGASYGYTFGSGTRLTVV.

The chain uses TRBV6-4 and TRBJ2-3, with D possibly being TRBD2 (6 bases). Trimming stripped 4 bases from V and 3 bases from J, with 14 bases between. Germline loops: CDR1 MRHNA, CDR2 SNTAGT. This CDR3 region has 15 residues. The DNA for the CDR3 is TGTGCCAGCAGTGCCCGATCGGGGGATACAGATACGCAGTATTTT. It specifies CASSARSGDTDTQYF.

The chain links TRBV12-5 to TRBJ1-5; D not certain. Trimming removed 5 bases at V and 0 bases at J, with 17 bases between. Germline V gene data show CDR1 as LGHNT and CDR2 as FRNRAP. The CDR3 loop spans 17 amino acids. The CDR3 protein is CASGPKRLSYSNQPQHF. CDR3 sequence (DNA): TGTGCTAGTGGTCCCAAGCGGTTGAGCTATAGCAATCAGCCCCAGCATTTT.

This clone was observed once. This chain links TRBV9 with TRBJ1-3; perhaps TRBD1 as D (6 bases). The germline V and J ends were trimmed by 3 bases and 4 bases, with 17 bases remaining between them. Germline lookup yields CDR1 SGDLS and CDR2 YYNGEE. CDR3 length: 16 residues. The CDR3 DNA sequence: TGTGCCAGCAGCGGGACAGTGGCCATAGGGGGAAACACCATATATTTT. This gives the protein CASSGTVAIGGNTIYF. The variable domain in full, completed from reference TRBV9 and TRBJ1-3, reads DSGVTQTPKHLITATGQRVTLRCSPRSGDLSVYWYQQSLDQGLQFLIQYYNGEERAKGNILERFSAQQFPDLHSELNLSSLELGDSALYFCASSGTVAIGGNTIYFGEGSWLTVV.

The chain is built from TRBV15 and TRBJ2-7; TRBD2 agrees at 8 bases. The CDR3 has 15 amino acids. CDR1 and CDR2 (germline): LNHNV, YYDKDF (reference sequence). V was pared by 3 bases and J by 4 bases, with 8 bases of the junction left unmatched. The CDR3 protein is CATSSRGGRWYEQYF. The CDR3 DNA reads TGTGCCACCAGCAGCCGGGGGGGCCGTTGGTACGAGCAGTACTTC.

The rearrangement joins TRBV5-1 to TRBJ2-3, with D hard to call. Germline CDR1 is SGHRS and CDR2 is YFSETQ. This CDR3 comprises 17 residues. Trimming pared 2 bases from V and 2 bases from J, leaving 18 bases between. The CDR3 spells CASSFSSRPTPTDTQYF. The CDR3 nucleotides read TGCGCCAGCAGCTTTTCGTCCCGCCCCACACCCACAGATACGCAGTATTTT.